The 7 T cell receptor beta chains listed next were all sequenced from one sample in a study of early T cells in non-severe SARS-CoV-2 infection. In TCRdb, the 5' RACE reads were re-called with MiXCR into one record per CDR3 protein. Of approximately 66,000 distinct CDR3 sequences in the sample, roughly 13% were seen once. Specimen: whole blood. These receptors were obtained from an adult who was a healthcare worker with PCR-confirmed SARS-CoV-2 infection or an uninfected control (not recorded which).

The table lists this clonotype with a few counts. This chain links TRBV19 with TRBJ1-5; 7 bases agree with TRBD1. This CDR3 spans 17 amino acids. Germline lookup yields CDR1 LNHDA and CDR2 SQIVND (reference sequence). Trimming cost V 4 bases and J 0 bases; bases outside gene matches: 9. The CDR3 is CASSTPGQHYSNQPQHF. For the CDR3, the DNA is TGTGCCAGTAGTACGCCGGGACAGCACTATAGCAATCAGCCCCAGCATTTT.

Ten or more counts support this clonotype. The V call is TRBV19, the J call TRBJ2-7; a weak D match, TRBD1 (5 bases). V lost 3 bases and J 2 bases, leaving 11 bases between the germline ends. Germline assignment: CDR1 LNHDA and CDR2 SQIVND (reference sequence). The length of the CDR3 is 14 residues. The CDR3 region is CASSIQGKPYEQYF. The CDR3 DNA reads TGTGCCAGTAGTATCCAGGGAAAACCCTACGAGCAGTACTTC.

This clonotype was counted a single time. The chain has TRBV6-6 and TRBJ2-5; 7 nucleotides align to TRBD2. V shed 2 bases and J 5 bases; nucleotides not matched to a gene: 5. CDR1 and CDR2 from the germline V gene are MNHNY and SVGAGI (reference sequence). The CDR3 extends over 14 amino acids. CDR3 sequence: CASSYHSGGETQYF. The CDR3 coding sequence is TGTGCCAGCAGTTACCATTCCGGGGGGGAGACCCAGTACTTC.

This clonotype was seen ten or more times. V is TRBV19 and J is TRBJ2-2, with D perhaps TRBD2 (6 bases). This CDR3 region has 14 residues. The V gene lost 8 bases and the J gene lost 4 bases, with 14 bases spanning the gap. Per the germline V gene, CDR1 is LNHDA and CDR2 is SQIVND (reference sequence). The CDR3 loop reads CASSGGRGTGELFF. The CDR3 DNA follows: TGTGCCAGTTCCGGGGGACGGGGCACCGGGGAGCTGTTTTTT.

The chain links TRBV20-1 to TRBJ1-1; TRBD1 is a possible D gene (5 bases). V gave up 4 bases and J gave up 3 bases, with 15 bases separating them. In germline, CDR1 is DFQATT, CDR2 SNEGSKA (reference sequence). The CDR3 is 14 amino acids. CDR3 nucleotide sequence: TGCAGTGCTATCGAGCCGGGGGGGGACACTGAAGCTTTCTTT. Translating gives CSAIEPGGDTEAFF.

This chain links TRBV29-1 with TRBJ1-1; 8 nucleotides agree with TRBD1. This CDR3 contains 12 residues. J gave up 7 bases and V 4 bases, and 5 bases lay outside the gene matches. Looked up from germline, CDR1 is SQVTM and CDR2 is ANQGSEA. The CDR3 region has the DNA TGCAGCGTTGCCAGGGGGCTTGGTGAAGCTTTCTTT. Its translation is CSVARGLGEAFF.

This chain joins TRBV12-3 or TRBV12-4 and TRBJ2-2, with D possibly matching TRBD2 (5 bases). The CDR3 extends over 17 amino acids. V was pared by 6 bases and J by 5 bases, with 22 bases between. The CDR3 loop is CASSLALAGISTGELFF. CDR3 coding DNA: TGTGCCAGCAGCCTAGCATTGGCCGGGATAAGTACCGGGGAGCTGTTTTTT.